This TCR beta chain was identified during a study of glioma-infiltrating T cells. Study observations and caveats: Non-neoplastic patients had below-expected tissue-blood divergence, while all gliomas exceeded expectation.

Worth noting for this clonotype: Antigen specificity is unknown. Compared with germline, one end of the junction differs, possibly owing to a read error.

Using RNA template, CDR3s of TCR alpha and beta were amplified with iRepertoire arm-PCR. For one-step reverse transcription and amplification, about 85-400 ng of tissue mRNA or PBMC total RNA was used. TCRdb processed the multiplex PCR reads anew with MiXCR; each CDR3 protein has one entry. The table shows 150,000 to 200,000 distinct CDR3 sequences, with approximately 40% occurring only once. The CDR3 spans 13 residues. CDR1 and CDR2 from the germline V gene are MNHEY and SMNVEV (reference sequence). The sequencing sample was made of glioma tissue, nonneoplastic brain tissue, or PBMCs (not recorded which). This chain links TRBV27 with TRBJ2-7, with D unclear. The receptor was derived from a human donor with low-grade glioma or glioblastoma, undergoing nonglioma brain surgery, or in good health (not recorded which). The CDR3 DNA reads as TGTGCCAGCAGTTTGGGCTATAATTCACCCCTCAACTTC. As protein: CASSLGYNSPLNF.